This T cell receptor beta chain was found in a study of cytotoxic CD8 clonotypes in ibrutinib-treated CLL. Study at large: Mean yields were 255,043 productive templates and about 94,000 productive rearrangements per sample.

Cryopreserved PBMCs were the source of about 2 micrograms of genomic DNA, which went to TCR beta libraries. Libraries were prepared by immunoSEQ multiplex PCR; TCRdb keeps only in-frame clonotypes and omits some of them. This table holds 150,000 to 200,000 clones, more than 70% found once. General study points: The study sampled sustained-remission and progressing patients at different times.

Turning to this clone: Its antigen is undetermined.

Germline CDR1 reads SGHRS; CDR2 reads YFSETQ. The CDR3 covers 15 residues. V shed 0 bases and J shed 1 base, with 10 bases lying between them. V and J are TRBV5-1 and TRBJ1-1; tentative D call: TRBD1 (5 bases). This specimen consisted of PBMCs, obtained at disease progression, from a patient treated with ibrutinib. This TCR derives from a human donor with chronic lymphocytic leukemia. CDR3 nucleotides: TGCGCCAGCAGCTTGGTGCAGGGAGAGAACACTGAAGCTTTCTTT. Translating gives CASSLVQGENTEAFF.